The sequence of this T cell receptor (beta chain) was determined in a study of T cells after yellow fever vaccination. In this sample, this clonotype turned up many times. No antigen is known for it. TCRdb reprocessed the 5' RACE reads via MiXCR and lists one record per CDR3 protein. The sample carries over 100,000 distinct CDR3 sequences, 8% to 9.5% recorded once. Broader study findings: Most clones from primary vaccination resurfaced after the booster (approximately 97% CD4, less than 90% CD8). Weaker in magnitude, the secondary response showed a faster peak on day 5 versus 15. Some clonotypes were seen in both the CD4 and the CD8 compartments. These made up a small share and likely arose from convergent recombination.

CDR1 SGHRS and CDR2 YFSETQ come from the germline V gene. This CDR3 has 14 amino acids. V lost 4 bases and J lost 2, with 13 bases in between. The input for sequencing was CD8+ T cells sorted from PBMCs, taken 45 days after the yellow fever booster vaccination. This chain joins TRBV5-1 and TRBJ2-7; perhaps D is TRBD1 or TRBD2 (5 bases each). The TCR comes from a man younger than 40 who received the YFV17D yellow fever vaccine. In nucleotides, the CDR3 is TGCGCCAGCAGCGAGGGGAGAGTCGCCTACGAGCAGTACTTC. Protein product: CASSEGRVAYEQYF.